This is a list of T cell receptor beta chains from one sample in a study of regulatory T cells in long-lasting Graves disease. TCRdb processed the multiplex PCR reads anew with MiXCR; each CDR3 protein has one entry. The sample records 350,000 to 450,000 distinct CDR3 sequences, 15% being singletons. The sample was also linked to a second study, of T cells in Graves' hyperthyroidism and ophthalmopathy.

This material consisted of peripheral blood mononuclear cells (PBMCs), taken at new diagnosis, from a patient treated with antithyroid drugs. These receptors all come from a woman in her forties with Graves disease. The CDR3 runs from the conserved cysteine through the conserved F or W. A D gene is named only where the DNA matches it firmly. Clone size is stated in some rows and not others, as once, few, many or a class when expanded.

CDR3aa,CDR3nt,abundance,v_gene,j_gene,d_gene
CASIPGDTGELFF,TGTGCCAGCATTCCGGGGGACACCGGGGAGCTGTTTTTT,many,TRBV2,TRBJ2-2,.
CASSSWGALAKNIQYF,TGTGCCAGCAGTTCGTGGGGGGCCCTAGCCAAAAACATTCAGTACTTC,many,TRBV27,TRBJ2-4,.
CASRMTGTPNTGELFF,TGTGCCAGCAGGATGACCGGGACACCGAACACCGGGGAGCTGTTTTTT,many,TRBV11-3,TRBJ2-2,.
CASSLSQSGNTIYF,TGCGCCAGCAGCTTGTCACAGAGTGGAAACACCATATATTTT,.,TRBV5-1,TRBJ1-3,.
CSVEWRRYQETQYF,TGCAGCGTTGAGTGGCGGAGATACCAAGAGACCCAGTACTTC,many,TRBV29-1,TRBJ2-5,.
CASSAGTSGSFEQFF,TGTGCCAGCAGCGCGGGGACTAGCGGGAGTTTTGAGCAGTTCTTC,.,TRBV9,TRBJ2-1,TRBD2
CATSGTSSSYEQYF,TGTGCCACCTCCGGGACTAGTAGCTCCTACGAGCAGTACTTC,.,TRBV3-1,TRBJ2-7,TRBD2
CASSPGTGLETQYF,TGTGCCAGCAGTCCCGGGACAGGGTTGGAGACCCAGTACTTC,many,TRBV6-1,TRBJ2-5,TRBD1
CASNLLVNTGELFF,TGTGCCAGCAATCTGTTAGTGAACACCGGGGAGCTGTTTTTT,.,TRBV2,TRBJ2-2,.
CASSLGQTNEKLFF,TGTGCCAGCAGCTTGGGACAGACTAATGAAAAACTGTTTTTT,.,TRBV5-8,TRBJ1-4,.
CSASSDNKNIQYF,TGCAGTGCTAGTTCTGACAACAAAAACATTCAGTACTTC,.,TRBV20-1,TRBJ2-4,.
CASSLGSGTGSYEQYF,TGTGCCAGCAGTTTAGGTAGTGGGACGGGTTCCTACGAGCAGTACTTC,many,TRBV12-3/TRBV12-4,TRBJ2-7,.
CASPRRSGANVLTF,TGTGCCAGCCCTAGACGCTCTGGGGCCAACGTCCTGACTTTC,.,TRBV9,TRBJ2-6,.
CASSPSGTGVNTGELFF,TGCGCCAGCAGCCCCTCCGGGACAGGGGTCAACACCGGGGAGCTGTTTTTT,.,TRBV5-1,TRBJ2-2,TRBD1
CASSYSPPRATEAFF,TGTGCCAGCAGTTATTCTCCCCCCCGGGCCACTGAAGCTTTCTTT,many,TRBV2,TRBJ1-1,.
CASRHPAGEWTTGNTIYF,TGTGCCAGCAGACACCCGGCGGGCGAATGGACCACTGGAAACACCATATATTTT,.,TRBV6-2/TRBV6-3,TRBJ1-3,.
CASSIGQGGQPQHF,TGTGCCAGTAGTATAGGACAGGGCGGTCAGCCCCAGCATTTT,many,TRBV19,TRBJ1-5,TRBD1
CASKDLVYGEQFF,TGTGCCAGCAAGGATTTAGTATACGGTGAGCAGTTCTTC,few,TRBV6-1,TRBJ2-1,.
CASSYGPTEQYF,TGTGCCAGCAGCTACGGACCCACCGAGCAGTACTTC,many,TRBV7-9,TRBJ2-7,.
CASSLSSGSRETQYF,TGTGCCAGCAGTTTATCTAGCGGGAGTCGTGAGACCCAGTACTTC,.,TRBV27,TRBJ2-5,TRBD2
CASSSVWLGEGVTDTQYF,TGTGCCAGCAGCTCGGTCTGGTTGGGGGAAGGGGTCACAGATACGCAGTATTTT,many,TRBV11-3,TRBJ2-3,.
CSVDPSSGRSDTQYF,TGCAGCGTTGACCCCTCTAGCGGGAGATCAGATACGCAGTATTTT,few,TRBV29-1,TRBJ2-3,TRBD2
CASSLRSGNTIYF,TGTGCCAGCAGCCTGCGCTCTGGAAACACCATATATTTT,many,TRBV12-3/TRBV12-4,TRBJ1-3,.
CASSYHRDRVSPLHF,TGTGCCAGCAGCTACCACCGGGACAGGGTTTCACCCCTCCACTTT,.,TRBV7-9,TRBJ1-6,TRBD1
CAWSVLSYNEQFF,TGTGCCTGGAGTGTACTCTCCTACAATGAGCAGTTCTTC,many,TRBV30,TRBJ2-1,.
CASSTGTPQETQYF,TGTGCCAGCAGCACCGGGACACCTCAAGAGACCCAGTACTTC,many,TRBV7-3,TRBJ2-5,.
CASSLEQGGETQYF,TGCGCCAGCAGCTTGGAACAGGGCGGAGAGACCCAGTACTTC,.,TRBV5-1,TRBJ2-5,.
CASGGAGRSSYEQYF,TGTGCCAGCGGGGGAGCGGGGAGGAGCTCCTACGAGCAGTACTTC,many,TRBV2,TRBJ2-7,TRBD2
CASTTGGVNYGYTF,TGTGCCAGCACCACAGGGGGAGTTAACTATGGCTACACCTTC,.,TRBV12-3/TRBV12-4,TRBJ1-2,TRBD1
CASSAVGTEAFF,TGTGCCAGCAGCGCGGTTGGCACTGAAGCTTTCTTT,.,TRBV2,TRBJ1-1,.
CASSETGNYGYTF,TGTGCCAGCAGCGAGACAGGGAACTATGGCTACACCTTC,many,TRBV28,TRBJ1-2,TRBD1
CASSLGGWTEAFF,TGTGCCAGCAGTTTGGGGGGCTGGACTGAAGCTTTCTTT,.,TRBV27,TRBJ1-1,.
CASSLPGTTEAFF,TGTGCCAGCAGCTTACCAGGGACTACTGAAGCTTTCTTT,many,TRBV11-2,TRBJ1-1,.
CAWSVGSGRYNEQFF,TGTGCCTGGAGTGTTGGTAGCGGGAGATACAATGAGCAGTTCTTC,many,TRBV30,TRBJ2-1,TRBD2
CSALGTSGINEQFF,TGCAGTGCACTCGGGACTAGCGGGATCAATGAGCAGTTCTTC,.,TRBV20-1,TRBJ2-1,TRBD2
CASSTHLAGGPTGELFF,TGTGCCAGTAGTACCCATTTAGCGGGAGGGCCCACCGGGGAGCTGTTTTTT,many,TRBV19,TRBJ2-2,TRBD2
CASRLDSYYEQYF,TGCGCCAGCAGATTAGACAGTTACTACGAGCAGTACTTC,few,TRBV5-1,TRBJ2-7,.
CASSKEANTQYF,TGTGCCAGCAGCAAAGAAGCGAATACGCAGTATTTT,many,TRBV11-2,TRBJ2-3,.
CASSPGIMNTEAFF,TGTGCCAGCAGCCCGGGAATCATGAACACTGAAGCTTTCTTT,few,TRBV7-2,TRBJ1-1,.
CASSWGRNFQETQYF,TGCGCCAGCAGCTGGGGGCGGAACTTTCAAGAGACCCAGTACTTC,many,TRBV4-1,TRBJ2-5,.
CASSHDLAGESSEQYF,TGTGCCAGCAGCCATGACCTAGCGGGAGAATCGAGCGAGCAGTACTTC,.,TRBV4-2,TRBJ2-7,TRBD2
CASSLETGVYEQYF,TGTGCCAGCAGCTTAGAAACGGGAGTCTACGAGCAGTACTTC,many,TRBV11-2,TRBJ2-7,.
CSVSGTGANVLTF,TGCAGCGTTTCCGGGACAGGGGCCAACGTCCTGACTTTC,few,TRBV29-1,TRBJ2-6,.
CASSLTGGTFYGYTF,TGTGCCAGCAGTTTGACAGGGGGAACTTTCTATGGCTACACCTTC,few,TRBV27,TRBJ1-2,TRBD1
CASSYSTASPLHF,TGTGCCAGCAGTTACTCGACGGCTTCACCCCTCCACTTT,few,TRBV6-2/TRBV6-3,TRBJ1-6,.
CASSPGAIGYYEQYF,TGTGCCAGCAGCCCCGGGGCAATAGGATACTACGAGCAGTACTTC,many,TRBV6-1,TRBJ2-7,.
CASSWDRGRVGNQPQHF,TGTGCCAGCAGCTGGGACAGGGGGCGCGTCGGCAATCAGCCCCAGCATTTT,.,TRBV28,TRBJ1-5,TRBD1
CASSQGTDNQPQHF,TGTGCCAGCTCACAGGGGACAGACAATCAGCCCCAGCATTTT,many,TRBV18,TRBJ1-5,TRBD1
CARITQGSYNEQFF,TGTGCCAGGATAACCCAGGGGTCCTACAATGAGCAGTTCTTC,many,TRBV28,TRBJ2-1,.
CASSSSGSLGLAGGNTGELFF,TGTGCCAGCAGTTCCTCGGGGAGCCTGGGACTAGCGGGAGGGAACACCGGGGAGCTGTTTTTT,.,TRBV28,TRBJ2-2,TRBD2
CASSFRGSGETQYF,TGTGCCAGCAGCTTTCGAGGGAGTGGGGAGACCCAGTACTTC,many,TRBV12-3/TRBV12-4,TRBJ2-5,.